This TCR beta chain was found in a study of beta chain features in type 1 diabetes. This clone appeared a few times. CDR1 and CDR2 from the germline V gene are MNHEY and SVGAGI. The V and J ends lost 4 bases and 1 base respectively, with 15 bases between them. The CDR3 contains 16 residues. Sequencing targeted expressed TCRB transcripts, as all isolated RNA had been reverse transcribed. The repertoire was sequenced with immunoSEQ multiplex PCR; TCRdb's copy has only in-frame clones and lacks some. The sample yields 900,000 or so clones, roughly a sixth seen once. The sequencing input was naive CD4+ T cells from blood. The chain carries TRBV6-5 and TRBJ2-3; perhaps TRBD2 as D (7 bases). This clonotype was obtained from a woman younger than 30 in good health. The CDR3 DNA reads TGTGCCAGCAGTTCGGGGGGCGCCGGTGGCACAGATACGCAGTATTTT. This sequence encodes CASSSGGAGGTDTQYF.